This T cell receptor (beta chain) came from a study of T-cell reconstitution after alpha-beta-depleted transplantation in children. Remarks on this clonotype: As yet, its antigen is unknown.

Study-level points and caveats: Two months or so post-transplant, alpha-beta T cells reportedly derived from several hundred expanded graft clones. Surviving recipient T cells and thymic progenitors underlay high day-60 TCRbeta diversity in some patients. From newly produced T cells came most of the T-cell counts and diversity one year after transplant.

Preparation of the TCRbeta library used unique molecular identifiers. A single record per CDR3 protein comes from TCRdb applying MiXCR to the PCR reads. The profile shows hundreds of thousands of distinct CDR3 sequences, roughly 17% of them singletons. The sample was PBMCs, mostly from graft donor cells, taken 360 days after TCRalphabeta/CD19-depleted stem cell transplant. The receptor's source is a male patient aged 2 to 9 who had a stem cell transplant for acute lymphoblastic leukemia, so the T cells may come from the graft donor.

The CDR3 reads CASRGQRSGYTF. For the CDR3, the DNA is TGTGCCAGCAGGGGGCAAAGAAGTGGCTACACCTTC. This chain uses TRBV12-3 or TRBV12-4 with TRBJ1-2, with D possibly being TRBD1 (5 bases). V was trimmed by 6 bases and J by 7 bases, leaving 12 bases between them. The CDR3 covers 12 residues.